These 3 T cell receptor beta chains came from one sample sequenced in a study of blood T cell repertoires in COVID-19. Libraries were prepared by immunoSEQ multiplex PCR; TCRdb keeps only in-frame clonotypes and omits some of them. The repertoire consists of over 150,000 clones, with roughly 86% occurring once and the leading ten covering 3% to 4.5%. Specimen: peripheral blood. Receptor source: a woman in her sixties who had recovered from COVID-19.

The chain recombines TRBV19 with TRBJ1-4; 11 bases map to TRBD1. The CDR3 totals 14 residues. V lost 8 bases, J lost 7 bases, and 6 bases stayed unmatched. Germline V CDR1 and CDR2: LNHDA, SQIVND (reference sequence). The CDR3 DNA reads TGTGCCAGTTCACGGGACAGGGGGAGTGAAAAACTGTTTTTT. Amino acid sequence: CASSRDRGSEKLFF.

The chain is built from TRBV28 and TRBJ1-2, with D possibly being TRBD1 (5 bases). Germline-derived CDR1 and CDR2 are MDHEN and SYDVKM. V was clipped by 4 bases and J by 4 bases, with 13 bases between them. The CDR3 length is 14 residues. The CDR3 nucleotides are TGTGCCAGCAGTTCACTTCCAGGGTCCTATGGCTACACCTTC. It specifies CASSSLPGSYGYTF.

This chain connects TRBV19 to TRBJ1-1; D is undetermined. Germline CDR1 and CDR2: LNHDA and SQIVND (reference sequence). This CDR3 region has 13 residues. Trimming removed 3 bases at V and 1 base at J, with 6 bases between. The DNA of the CDR3 is TGTGCCAGTAGTATGGGAGAGAACACTGAAGCTTTCTTT. This sequence encodes CASSMGENTEAFF.